The text below deals with one T cell receptor beta chain. The V gene lost 4 bases and the J gene lost 5 bases, with 17 bases spanning the gap. The germline gives CDR1 SGHTA, CDR2 FQGNSA. CDR3 length equals 15 residues. Participants' own reports of clinical history determined their cohort assignment. This specimen belongs to a study of blood T cell repertoires in COVID-19. Across the study: Whether acute or convalescent, the COVID-19 samples came from the United States, Italy and Spain.

Original processing methods: Cell counts per sample came from amplifying reference gene primers. The data were produced by immunoSEQ multiplex PCR, yet TCRdb's version contains in-frame clones alone and is incomplete. V and J calls and clone size follow that table, whereas D and trimming were derived from the DNA. Seen here are more than 120,000 clones, under 90% observed once, and the top ten hold around 3.9%. This clonotype was sampled from a man aged 50 to 60 in a cohort exposed to, infected with or recovered from COVID-19 (not recorded which). Input material: PBMCs or T cells enriched from blood (not recorded which). The chain is built from TRBV7-2 and TRBJ2-5; weak D call: TRBD2 (6 bases). The CDR3 spells CASSSWTFGGETQYF. The CDR3 nucleotides are TGTGCCAGCAGCTCATGGACTTTTGGAGGGGAGACCCAGTACTTC. The complete variable domain, with remaining parts taken from reference TRBV7-2 and TRBJ2-5, reads GAGVSQSPSNKVTEKGKDVELRCDPISGHTALYWYRQSLGQGLEFLIYFQGNSAPDKSGLPSDRFSAERTGGSVSTLTIQRTQQEDSAVYLCASSSWTFGGETQYFGPGTRLLVL.